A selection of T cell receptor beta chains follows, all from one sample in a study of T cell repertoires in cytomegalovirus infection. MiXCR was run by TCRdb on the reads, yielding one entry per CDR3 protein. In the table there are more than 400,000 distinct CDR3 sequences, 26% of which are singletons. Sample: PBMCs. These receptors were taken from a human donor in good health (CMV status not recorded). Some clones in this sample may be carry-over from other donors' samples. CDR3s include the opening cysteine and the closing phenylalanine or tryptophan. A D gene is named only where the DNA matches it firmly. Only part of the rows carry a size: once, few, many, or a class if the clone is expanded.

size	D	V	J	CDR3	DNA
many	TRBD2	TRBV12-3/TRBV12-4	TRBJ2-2	CASSLMIAGNTGELFF	TGTGCCAGCAGTTTGATGATAGCGGGAAACACCGGGGAGCTGTTTTTT
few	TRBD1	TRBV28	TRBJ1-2	CACGQGGYGYTF	TGTGCCTGCGGACAGGGGGGCTATGGCTACACCTTC
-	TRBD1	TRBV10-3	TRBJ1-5	CANSEIQGANQPQHF	TGTGCCAACAGTGAGATCCAGGGGGCTAATCAGCCCCAGCATTTT
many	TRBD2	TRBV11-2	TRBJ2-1	CASSLPSGNNNEQFF	TGTGCCAGCAGCTTACCCAGCGGGAACAACAATGAGCAGTTCTTC
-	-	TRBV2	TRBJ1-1	CASIKNTEAFF	TGTGCCAGCATAAAGAACACTGAAGCTTTCTTT
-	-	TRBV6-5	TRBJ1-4	CASSYSGQTLTNEKLFF	TGTGCCAGCAGTTACTCTGGACAGACTCTAACTAATGAAAAACTGTTTTTT
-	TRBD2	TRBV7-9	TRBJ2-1	CASSSQGLAAHNEQFF	TGTGCCAGCAGTTCCCAGGGACTAGCGGCGCACAATGAGCAGTTCTTC
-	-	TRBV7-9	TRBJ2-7	CASSSVGLGSSYEQYF	TGTGCCAGCAGCTCAGTGGGACTTGGGTCCTCCTACGAGCAGTACTTC
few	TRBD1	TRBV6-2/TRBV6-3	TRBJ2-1	CASSYSITGGPNPYNEQFF	TGTGCCAGCAGTTACTCGATTACAGGGGGCCCCAATCCCTACAATGAGCAGTTCTTC
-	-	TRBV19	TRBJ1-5	CASSPSMGPQHF	TGTGCCAGTAGTCCATCCATGGGGCCCCAGCATTTT
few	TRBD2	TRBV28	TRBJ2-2	CASRLAGRVTGELFF	TGTGCCAGTCGACTAGCGGGACGTGTCACCGGGGAGCTGTTTTTT
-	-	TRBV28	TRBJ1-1	CASRGPQGYAEAFF	TGTGCCAGCAGGGGACCACAGGGTTACGCTGAAGCTTTCTTT
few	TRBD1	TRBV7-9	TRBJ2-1	CASSLGRGTGRNEQFF	TGTGCCAGCAGCTTAGGGCGGGGGACAGGGCGCAATGAGCAGTTCTTC
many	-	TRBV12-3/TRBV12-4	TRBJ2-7	CASSSRSEQYF	TGTGCCAGCAGTTCCAGGAGCGAGCAGTACTTC
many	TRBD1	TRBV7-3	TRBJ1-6	CASSRDRNSPLHF	TGTGCCAGCAGTCGGGACAGAAATTCACCCCTCCACTTT
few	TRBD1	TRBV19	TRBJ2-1	CASSLTGTGVGEQFF	TGTGCCAGTAGTCTAACCGGGACAGGGGTAGGGGAGCAGTTCTTC
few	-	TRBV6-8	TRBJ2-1	CASSYGGNRVEQFF	TGTGCCAGCAGTTACGGGGGAAATAGGGTTGAGCAGTTCTTC
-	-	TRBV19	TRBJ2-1	CASTNREREQFF	TGTGCCAGTACCAACAGGGAGAGGGAGCAGTTCTTC
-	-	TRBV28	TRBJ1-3	CASGRTGNTIYF	TGTGCCAGCGGGAGGACTGGAAACACCATATATTTT
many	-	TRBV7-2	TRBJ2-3	CASSAIRVDSTDTQYF	TGTGCCAGCAGCGCCATCCGGGTGGATTCCACAGATACGCAGTATTTT
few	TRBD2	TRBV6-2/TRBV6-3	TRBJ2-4	CASSKLAVLAKNIQYF	TGTGCCAGCAGTAAGCTAGCGGTACTAGCCAAAAACATTCAGTACTTC
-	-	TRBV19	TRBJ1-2	CASSLPRGGLNYGYTF	TGTGCCAGTAGTCTACCCCGCGGGGGGCTTAACTATGGCTACACCTTC
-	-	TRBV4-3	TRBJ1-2	CASKVAEGNYGYTF	TGCGCCAGCAAGGTTGCAGAGGGTAACTATGGCTACACCTTC
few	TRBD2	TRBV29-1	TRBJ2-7	CSVAPTTSGSYEQYF	TGCAGCGTTGCCCCGACGACTAGCGGATCCTACGAGCAGTACTTC
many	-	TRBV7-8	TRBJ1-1	CASSLNSWGTEAFF	TGTGCCAGCAGCTTAAACAGTTGGGGCACTGAAGCTTTCTTT
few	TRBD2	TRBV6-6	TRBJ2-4	CASTPGGSWDIQYF	TGTGCCAGCACCCCGGGAGGCAGTTGGGACATTCAGTACTTC
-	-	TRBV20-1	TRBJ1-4	CSASMGGTPNEKLFF	TGCAGTGCTTCAATGGGGGGGACCCCCAATGAAAAACTGTTTTTT
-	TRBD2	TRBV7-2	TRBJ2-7	CASSLFGTSDAEQYF	TGTGCCAGCAGCTTATTTGGGACTAGCGACGCCGAGCAGTACTTC
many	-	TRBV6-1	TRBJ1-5	CASSGSRSSNQPQHF	TGTGCCAGCAGCGGCAGTCGATCTAGCAATCAGCCCCAGCATTTT
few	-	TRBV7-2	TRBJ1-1	CASRHNTGNTEAFF	TGTGCCAGCAGGCACAATACAGGGAACACTGAAGCTTTCTTT
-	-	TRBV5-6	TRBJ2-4	CASSSTLGAKNIQYF	TGTGCCAGCAGCTCAACTTTGGGTGCCAAAAACATTCAGTACTTC
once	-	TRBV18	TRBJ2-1	CASSPNRVEDEQFF	TGTGCCAGCTCACCGAACAGGGTAGAGGATGAGCAGTTCTTC
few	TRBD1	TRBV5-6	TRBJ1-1	CASSRIGQGNTEAFF	TGTGCCAGCAGCCGTATAGGACAGGGGAACACTGAAGCTTTCTTT
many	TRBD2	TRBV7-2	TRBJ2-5	CASSLLAGGPGETQYF	TGTGCCAGCAGCTTATTAGCGGGAGGGCCGGGAGAGACCCAGTACTTC
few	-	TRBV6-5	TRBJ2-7	CASSSRSYHEQYF	TGTGCCAGCAGTTCCCGGTCCTATCACGAGCAGTACTTC
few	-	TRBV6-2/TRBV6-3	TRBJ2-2	CASSWTRNTGELFF	TGTGCCAGCAGTTGGACCAGGAACACCGGGGAGCTGTTTTTT
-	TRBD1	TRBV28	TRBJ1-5	CASSSRQGRNQPQHF	TGTGCCAGCAGCTCCCGACAGGGGCGGAATCAGCCCCAGCATTTT
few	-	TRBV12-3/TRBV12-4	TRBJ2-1	CASSSAYNEQFF	TGTGCCAGCAGTAGTGCCTACAATGAGCAGTTCTTC
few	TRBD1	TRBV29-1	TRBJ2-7	CSVGQGASEQYF	TGCAGCGTCGGACAGGGGGCCAGCGAGCAGTACTTC
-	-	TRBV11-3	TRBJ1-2	CASSLVHQAPYYGYTF	TGTGCCAGCAGCTTAGTCCACCAAGCACCGTATTATGGCTACACCTTC
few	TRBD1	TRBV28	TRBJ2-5	CASSLIDRAETQYF	TGTGCCAGCAGTTTAATTGACAGGGCAGAGACCCAGTACTTC
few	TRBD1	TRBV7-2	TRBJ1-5	CASSRQGISQPQHF	TGTGCCAGCAGTCGACAGGGGATCTCTCAGCCCCAGCATTTT
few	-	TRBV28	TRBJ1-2	CASSRAGTYGYTF	TGTGCCAGCAGTCGGGCCGGGACCTATGGCTACACCTTC
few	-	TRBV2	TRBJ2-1	CASSELATLYNEQFF	TGTGCCAGCAGTGAATTGGCTACCCTATACAATGAGCAGTTCTTC
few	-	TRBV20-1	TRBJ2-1	CSAVGMSGRLVNEQFF	TGCAGTGCCGTGGGAATGAGCGGACGCCTTGTCAATGAGCAGTTCTTC
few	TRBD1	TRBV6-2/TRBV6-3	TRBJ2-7	CASSYTRQGHEQYF	TGTGCCAGCAGTTACACCCGACAGGGCCACGAGCAGTACTTC
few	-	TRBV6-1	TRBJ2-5	CASSDRRGQKRETQYF	TGTGCCAGCAGTGATCGTAGGGGCCAAAAAAGAGAGACCCAGTACTTC
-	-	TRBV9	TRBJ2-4	CASSVSPAQNIQYF	TGTGCCAGCAGCGTATCCCCGGCCCAAAACATTCAGTACTTC
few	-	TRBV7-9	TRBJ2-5	CASSERPPRGQETQYF	TGTGCCAGCAGCGAACGCCCCCCCAGGGGTCAAGAGACCCAGTACTTC
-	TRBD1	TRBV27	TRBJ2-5	CASSSLGQGQETQYF	TGTGCCAGCAGTTCCCTCGGACAGGGGCAAGAGACCCAGTACTTC
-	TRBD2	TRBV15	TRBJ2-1	CATSRVKGLAGRGGEQFF	TGTGCCACCAGCAGAGTGAAGGGACTAGCGGGACGGGGGGGTGAGCAGTTCTTC
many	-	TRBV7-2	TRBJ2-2	CASSSQGMNTGELFF	TGTGCCAGCAGCTCCCAGGGGATGAACACCGGGGAGCTGTTTTTT